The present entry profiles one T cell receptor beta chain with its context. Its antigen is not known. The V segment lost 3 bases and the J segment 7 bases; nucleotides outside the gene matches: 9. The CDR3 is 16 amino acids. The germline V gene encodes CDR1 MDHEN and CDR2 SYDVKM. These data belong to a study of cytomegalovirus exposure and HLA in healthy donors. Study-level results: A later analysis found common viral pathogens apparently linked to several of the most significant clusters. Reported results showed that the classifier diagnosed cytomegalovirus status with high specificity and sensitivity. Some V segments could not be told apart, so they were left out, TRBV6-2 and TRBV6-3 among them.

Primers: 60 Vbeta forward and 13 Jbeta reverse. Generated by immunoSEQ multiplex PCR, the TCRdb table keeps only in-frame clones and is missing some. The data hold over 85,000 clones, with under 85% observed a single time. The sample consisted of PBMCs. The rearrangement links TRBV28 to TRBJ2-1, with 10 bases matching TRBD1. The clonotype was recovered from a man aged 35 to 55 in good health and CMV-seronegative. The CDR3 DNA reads TGTGCCAGCAGTTTGTTTAAGGGACAGGGGATGAATGAGCAGTTCTTC. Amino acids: CASSLFKGQGMNEQFF.